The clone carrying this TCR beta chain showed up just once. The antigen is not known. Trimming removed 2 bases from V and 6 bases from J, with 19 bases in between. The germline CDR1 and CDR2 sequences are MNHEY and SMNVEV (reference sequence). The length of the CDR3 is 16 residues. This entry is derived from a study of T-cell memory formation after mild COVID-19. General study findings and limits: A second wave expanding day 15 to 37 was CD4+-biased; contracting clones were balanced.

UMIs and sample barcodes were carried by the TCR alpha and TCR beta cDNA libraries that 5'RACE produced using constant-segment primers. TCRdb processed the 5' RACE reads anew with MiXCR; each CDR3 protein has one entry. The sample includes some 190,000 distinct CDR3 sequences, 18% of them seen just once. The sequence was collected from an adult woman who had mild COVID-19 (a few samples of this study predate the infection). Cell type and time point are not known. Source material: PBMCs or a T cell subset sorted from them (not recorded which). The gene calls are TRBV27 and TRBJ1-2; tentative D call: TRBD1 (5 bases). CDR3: CASSLILRRGTDGYTF. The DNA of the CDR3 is TGTGCCAGCAGTTTAATCCTCCGCCGAGGGACGGATGGCTACACCTTC.